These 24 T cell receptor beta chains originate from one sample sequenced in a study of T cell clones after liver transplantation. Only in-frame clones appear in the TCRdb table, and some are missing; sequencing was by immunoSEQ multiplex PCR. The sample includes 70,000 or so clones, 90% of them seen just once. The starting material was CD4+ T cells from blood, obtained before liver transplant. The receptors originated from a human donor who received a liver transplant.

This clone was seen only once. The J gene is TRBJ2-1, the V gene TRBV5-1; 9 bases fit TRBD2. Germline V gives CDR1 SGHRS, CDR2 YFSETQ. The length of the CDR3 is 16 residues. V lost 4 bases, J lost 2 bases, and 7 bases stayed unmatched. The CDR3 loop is CASSPGLAPPYNEQFF. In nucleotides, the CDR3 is TGCGCCAGCAGCCCTGGACTAGCGCCACCCTACAATGAGCAGTTCTTC.

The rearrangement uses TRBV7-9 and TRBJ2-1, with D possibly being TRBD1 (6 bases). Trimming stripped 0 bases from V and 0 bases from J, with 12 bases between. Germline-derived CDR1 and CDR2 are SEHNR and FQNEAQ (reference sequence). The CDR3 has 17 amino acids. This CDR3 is CASSLAGGRSSYNEQFF. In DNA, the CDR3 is TGTGCCAGCAGCTTAGCAGGGGGACGAAGCTCCTACAATGAGCAGTTCTTC.

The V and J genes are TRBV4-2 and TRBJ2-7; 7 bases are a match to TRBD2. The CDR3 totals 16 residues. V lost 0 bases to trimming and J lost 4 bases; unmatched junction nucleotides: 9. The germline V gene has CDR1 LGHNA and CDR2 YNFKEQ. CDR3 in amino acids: CASSQDWGGSGYEQYF. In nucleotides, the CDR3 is TGTGCCAGCAGCCAAGATTGGGGCGGGAGTGGGTACGAGCAGTACTTC.

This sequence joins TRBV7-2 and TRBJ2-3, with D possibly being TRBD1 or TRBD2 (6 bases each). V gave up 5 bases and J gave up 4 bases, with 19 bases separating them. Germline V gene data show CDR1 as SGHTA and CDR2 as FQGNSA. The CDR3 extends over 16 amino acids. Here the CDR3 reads CASSPRGGLRADTQYF. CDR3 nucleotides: TGTGCCAGCAGCCCTAGAGGGGGGCTTAGGGCAGATACGCAGTATTTT.

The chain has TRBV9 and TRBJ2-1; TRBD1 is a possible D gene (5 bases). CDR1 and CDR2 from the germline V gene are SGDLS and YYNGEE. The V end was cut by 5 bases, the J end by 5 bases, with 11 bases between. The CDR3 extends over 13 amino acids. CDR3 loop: CASSPGPDNEQFF. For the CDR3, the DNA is TGTGCCAGCAGTCCAGGGCCAGACAATGAGCAGTTCTTC.

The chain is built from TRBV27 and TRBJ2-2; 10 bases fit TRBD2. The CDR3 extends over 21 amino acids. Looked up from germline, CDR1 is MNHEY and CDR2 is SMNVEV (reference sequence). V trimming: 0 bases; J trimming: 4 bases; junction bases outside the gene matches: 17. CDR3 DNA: TGTGCCAGCAGTTTATCCGTCCCGGCTAGCGGGAGATTGGTGGGCACCGGGGAGCTGTTTTTT. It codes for CASSLSVPASGRLVGTGELFF.

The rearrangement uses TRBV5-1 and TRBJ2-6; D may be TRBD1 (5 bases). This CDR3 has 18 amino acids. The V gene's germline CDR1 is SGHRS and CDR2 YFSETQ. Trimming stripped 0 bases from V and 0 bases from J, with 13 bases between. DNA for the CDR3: TGCGCCAGCAGCTTGGGCCAGGGAATGGGCTCTGGGGCCAACGTCCTGACTTTC. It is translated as CASSLGQGMGSGANVLTF.

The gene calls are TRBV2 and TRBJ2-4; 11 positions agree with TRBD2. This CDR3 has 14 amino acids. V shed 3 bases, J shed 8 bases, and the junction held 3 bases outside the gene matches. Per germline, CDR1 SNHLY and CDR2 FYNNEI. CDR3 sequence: CASSETSGKDIQYF. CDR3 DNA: TGTGCCAGCAGTGAGACTAGCGGGAAAGACATTCAGTACTTC.

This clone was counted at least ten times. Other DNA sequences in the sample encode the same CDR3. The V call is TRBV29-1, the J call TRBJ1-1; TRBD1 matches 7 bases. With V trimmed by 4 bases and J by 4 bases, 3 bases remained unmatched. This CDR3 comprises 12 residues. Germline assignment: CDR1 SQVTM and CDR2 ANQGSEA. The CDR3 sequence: CSVVAGGTEAFF. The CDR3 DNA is TGCAGCGTTGTAGCAGGGGGCACTGAAGCTTTCTTT.

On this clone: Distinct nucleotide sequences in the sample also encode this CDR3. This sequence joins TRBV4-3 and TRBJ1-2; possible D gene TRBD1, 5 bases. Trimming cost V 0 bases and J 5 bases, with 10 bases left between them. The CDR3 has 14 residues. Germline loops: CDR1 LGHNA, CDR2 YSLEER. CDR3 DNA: TGCGCCAGCAGCCAAGAAGGGAGGGGTTATGGCTACACCTTC. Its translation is CASSQEGRGYGYTF.

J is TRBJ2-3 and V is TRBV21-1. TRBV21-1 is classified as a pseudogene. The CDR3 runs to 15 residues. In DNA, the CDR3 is TGTGCCTCATGGGGATTAACAGAGAGCACAGATACGCAGTATTTT. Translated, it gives CASWGLTESTDTQYF.

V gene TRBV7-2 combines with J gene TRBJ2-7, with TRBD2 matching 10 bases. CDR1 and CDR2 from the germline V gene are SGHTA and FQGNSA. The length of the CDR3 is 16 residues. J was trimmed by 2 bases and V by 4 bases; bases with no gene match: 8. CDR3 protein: CASSSDGTSAPYEQYF. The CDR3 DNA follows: TGTGCCAGCAGCTCCGATGGGACTAGCGCTCCCTACGAGCAGTACTTC.

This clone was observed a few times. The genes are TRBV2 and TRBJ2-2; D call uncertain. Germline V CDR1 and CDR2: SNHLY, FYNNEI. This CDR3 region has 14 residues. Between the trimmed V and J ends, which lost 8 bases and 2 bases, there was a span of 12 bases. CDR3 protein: CASCRAANTGELFF. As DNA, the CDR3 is TGTGCCAGCTGTAGGGCGGCTAACACCGGGGAGCTGTTTTTT.

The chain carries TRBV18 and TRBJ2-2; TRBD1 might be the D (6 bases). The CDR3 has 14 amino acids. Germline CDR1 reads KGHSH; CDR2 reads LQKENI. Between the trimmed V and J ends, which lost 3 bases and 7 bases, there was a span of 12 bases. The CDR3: CASSPRQAFGELFF. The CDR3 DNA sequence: TGTGCCAGCTCACCTAGACAGGCCTTCGGGGAGCTGTTTTTT.

The CDR3 region has the DNA TGTGCCTGGAGTCAAACACCACTACGCACAGATACGCAGTATTTT. Translated: CAWSQTPLRTDTQYF. This rearrangement joins TRBV30 to TRBJ2-3; D ambiguous. Deletions cut 2 bases from V and 1 base from J, with 13 bases between. Germline-derived CDR1 and CDR2 are GTSNPN and SVGIG (reference sequence). This CDR3 spans 15 amino acids.

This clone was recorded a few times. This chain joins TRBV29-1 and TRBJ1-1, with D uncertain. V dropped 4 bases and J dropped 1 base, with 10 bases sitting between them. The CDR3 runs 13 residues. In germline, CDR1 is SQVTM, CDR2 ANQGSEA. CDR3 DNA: TGCAGCGTTGCGTTTGGAGGGAACACTGAAGCTTTCTTT. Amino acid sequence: CSVAFGGNTEAFF.

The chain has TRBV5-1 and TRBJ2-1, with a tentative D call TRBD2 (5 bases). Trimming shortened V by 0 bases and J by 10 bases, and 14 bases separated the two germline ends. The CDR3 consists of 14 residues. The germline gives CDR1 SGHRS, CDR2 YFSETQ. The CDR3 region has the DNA TGCGCCAGCAGCTTGGGTAGCGCCCAGAGGGAGCAGTTCTTC. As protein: CASSLGSAQREQFF.

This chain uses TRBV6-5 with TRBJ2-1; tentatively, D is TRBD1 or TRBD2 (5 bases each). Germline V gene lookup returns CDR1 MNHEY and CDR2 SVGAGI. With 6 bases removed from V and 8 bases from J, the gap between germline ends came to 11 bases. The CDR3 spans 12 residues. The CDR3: CASSSGSDEQFF. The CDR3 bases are TGTGCCAGCAGCTCAGGGAGCGATGAGCAGTTCTTC.

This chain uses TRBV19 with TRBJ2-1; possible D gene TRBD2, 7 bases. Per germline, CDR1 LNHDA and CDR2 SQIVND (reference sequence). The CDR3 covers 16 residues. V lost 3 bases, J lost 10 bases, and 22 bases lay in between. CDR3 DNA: TGTGCCAGTAGTATGGGGTTTGGACGGGGGGCCGGCGAGCAGTTCTTC. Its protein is CASSMGFGRGAGEQFF.

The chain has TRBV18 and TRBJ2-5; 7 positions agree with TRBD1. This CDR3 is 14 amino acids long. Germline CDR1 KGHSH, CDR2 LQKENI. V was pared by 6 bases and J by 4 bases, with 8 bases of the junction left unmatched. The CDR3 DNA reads TGTGCCAGCTCGTCGACAGGGTTCGGAGAGACCCAGTACTTC. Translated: CASSSTGFGETQYF.

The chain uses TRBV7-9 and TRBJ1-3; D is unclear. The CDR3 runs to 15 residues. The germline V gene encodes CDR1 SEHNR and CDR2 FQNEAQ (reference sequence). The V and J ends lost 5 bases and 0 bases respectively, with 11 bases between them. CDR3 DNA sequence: TGTGCCAGCAGCGCCGGAGGGAACTCTGGAAACACCATATATTTT. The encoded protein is CASSAGGNSGNTIYF.

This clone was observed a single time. DNA for the CDR3: TGCGCCAGCAGAAATGGACTAGCGGGAGTAGAGACCCAGTACTTC. Amino acid sequence: CASRNGLAGVETQYF. The chain is built from TRBV5-1 and TRBJ2-5, with 13 bases that match TRBD2. Germline trimming cut 5 bases from V and 4 bases from J; bases unmatched to any gene: 5. Germline V CDR1 and CDR2: SGHRS, YFSETQ. This CDR3 is 15 amino acids long. The variable domain in full, completed from reference TRBV5-1 and TRBJ2-5, reads KAGVTQTPRYLIKTRGQQVTLSCSPISGHRSVSWYQQTPGQGLQFLFEYFSETQRNKGNFPGRFSGRQFSNSRSEMNVSTLELGDSALYLCASRNGLAGVETQYFGPGTRLLVL.

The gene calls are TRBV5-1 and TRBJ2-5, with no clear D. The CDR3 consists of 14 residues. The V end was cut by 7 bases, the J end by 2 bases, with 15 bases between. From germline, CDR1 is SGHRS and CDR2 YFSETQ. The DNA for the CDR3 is TGCGCCAGCGCCCCCCGGAGAGTACAAGAGACCCAGTACTTC. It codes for CASAPRRVQETQYF.

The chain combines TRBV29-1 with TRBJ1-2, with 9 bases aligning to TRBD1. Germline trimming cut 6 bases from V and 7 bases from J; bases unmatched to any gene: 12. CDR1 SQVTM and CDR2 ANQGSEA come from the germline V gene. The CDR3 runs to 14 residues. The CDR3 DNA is TGCAGCGTCCGGGACAGGGATCCGACCGGTGGCTACACCTTC. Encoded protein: CSVRDRDPTGGYTF.